Here is one TCR beta chain with its context. Its specificity is not known. This CDR3 region has 13 residues. The repertoire was sequenced with immunoSEQ multiplex PCR; TCRdb's copy has only in-frame clones and lacks some. Among some 98,000 clones, about 90% were seen once, and the ten largest hold about 5.7%. The data derive from a study of cytomegalovirus exposure and HLA in healthy donors. Study-wide findings and caveats: Both high specificity and high sensitivity reportedly marked the classifier's diagnosis of cytomegalovirus status. TCR beta chains numbering more than 150 were designated cytomegalovirus-associated.

Donors came from a validation cohort of over a hundred subjects, distinct from the first 666-subject cohort. The chain is built from TRBV7-5 and TRBJ1-2. TRBV7-5 is deemed a pseudogene. The specimen sequenced was PBMCs. The TCR was taken from a man younger than 30 in good health and CMV-seropositive. CDR3 coding DNA: TGTGCCAAAAAAAACCTAGATCGGCATGGCTACACCTTC. Translation: CAKKNLDRHGYTF.